Following are 26 T cell receptor beta chains from one sample sequenced in a study of immune cell composition in non-small cell lung cancer. Assay used: immunoSEQ multiplex PCR; TCRdb lists only in-frame clones, some missing. The sample has a few thousand clones; about two thirds are singletons. Normal lung was sampled as far from the tumour as possible, at least 3 cm. These data also featured in a second study, about CD4 T cells in lung cancer.

The specimen sequenced was non-adjacent lung tissue. The receptors originated from a human donor with non-small cell lung cancer.

The J gene is TRBJ1-4, the V gene TRBV18; TRBD1 matches at 8 bases. CDR1 is KGHSH and CDR2 is LQKENI in the germline V gene. CDR3 size: 13 residues. The V segment lost 8 bases and the J segment 8 bases; nucleotides outside the gene matches: 7. The CDR3 bases are TGTGCCAGCGCCCGACAGGGGAGGGAAAAACTGTTTTTT. Translating it yields CASARQGREKLFF.

J is TRBJ1-4 and V is TRBV5-4; TRBD1 agrees at 11 bases. The CDR3 is 14 residues long. Germline CDR1 and CDR2: SGHNT and YYREEE (reference sequence). J gave up 8 bases and V 1 base, and 1 base lay outside the gene matches. CDR3 sequence (DNA): TGTGCCAGCAGCTTGTGGGACAGGGGGGAAAAACTGTTTTTT. Translated, it gives CASSLWDRGEKLFF.

The chain uses TRBV6-1 and TRBJ2-7, with 8 bases aligning to TRBD1. The CDR3 extends over 15 amino acids. CDR1 is MNHNS and CDR2 is SASEGT in the germline V gene. The V gene end was trimmed by 5 bases and the J gene end by 3 bases; junction bases not matched to a gene: 9. CDR3 loop: CASSLRTGSHYEQYF. CDR3 coding DNA: TGTGCCAGCAGTCTTCGGACAGGGTCCCACTACGAGCAGTACTTC.

The chain is built from TRBV27 and TRBJ1-2; no definite D call. Germline V lookup: CDR1 MNHEY, CDR2 SMNVEV (reference sequence). Trimming pared 0 bases from V and 6 bases from J, leaving 8 bases between. The CDR3 is 13 residues long. CDR3 in DNA: TGTGCCAGCAGTTTATCCAGGAGGGATGGCTACACCTTC. Residues: CASSLSRRDGYTF.

The genes are TRBV2 and TRBJ2-5; D not resolved. CDR3 size: 13 residues. With 6 bases removed from V and 1 base from J, the gap between germline ends came to 9 bases. Germline CDR1 and CDR2: SNHLY and FYNNEI. The chain's CDR3 is CASRTTPQETQYF. The CDR3 nucleotides are TGTGCCAGCAGGACAACTCCCCAAGAGACCCAGTACTTC. The entire variable domain, with the rest obtained from reference TRBV2 and TRBJ2-5, is as follows: EPEVTQTPSHQVTQMGQEVILRCVPISNHLYFYWYRQILGQKVEFLVSFYNNEISEKSEIFDDQFSVERPDGSNFTLKIRSTKLEDSAMYFCASRTTPQETQYFGPGTRLLVL.

This clone was recorded only once. The rearrangement joins TRBV7-9 to TRBJ2-5; 7 bases align to TRBD2. Germline V lookup: CDR1 SEHNR, CDR2 FQNEAQ (reference sequence). V gave up 1 base and J gave up 7 bases; unmatched junction bases: 9. There are 15 residues in the CDR3. The CDR3 DNA is TGTGCCAGCAGCTTAGTGGGAGCGGGAATGGTGACCCAGTACTTC. It yields the protein CASSLVGAGMVTQYF. The variable domain in full, with the rest retrieved from reference TRBV7-9 and TRBJ2-5, is DTGVSQNPRHKITKRGQNVTFRCDPISEHNRLYWYRQTLGQGPEFLTYFQNEAQLEKSRLLSDRFSAERPKGSFSTLEIQRTEQGDSAMYLCASSLVGAGMVTQYFGPGTRLLVL.

The chain uses TRBV9 and TRBJ2-1, with 8 bases lining up with TRBD1. CDR3 length: 17 amino acids. J gave up 0 bases and V 4 bases, and 9 bases lay outside the gene matches. Germline lookup yields CDR1 SGDLS and CDR2 YYNGEE. CDR3 sequence (DNA): TGTGCCAGCAGCCCCAGGGACAGGTCGGCCTCCTACAATGAGCAGTTCTTC. Encoded protein: CASSPRDRSASYNEQFF.

V and J are TRBV5-1 and TRBJ1-1; D is perhaps TRBD1 (6 bases). Trimming removed 8 bases at V and 3 bases at J, with 17 bases between. This CDR3 comprises 14 residues. Germline lookup yields CDR1 SGHRS and CDR2 YFSETQ. The CDR3 loop is CASRGGQGYTEAFF. In DNA, the CDR3 is TGCGCCAGTCGGGGGGGGCAAGGGTACACTGAAGCTTTCTTT. Combining the CDR3 with reference TRBV5-1 and TRBJ1-1 gives the whole variable domain KAGVTQTPRYLIKTRGQQVTLSCSPISGHRSVSWYQQTPGQGLQFLFEYFSETQRNKGNFPGRFSGRQFSNSRSEMNVSTLELGDSALYLCASRGGQGYTEAFFGQGTRLTVV.

This clone was seen a few times. The chain carries TRBV15 and TRBJ2-1; TRBD2 is a possible D gene (6 bases). Germline CDR1 LNHNV, CDR2 YYDKDF (reference sequence). CDR3 size: 14 residues. Trimming took 0 bases from V and 5 from J, leaving 8 bases between them. CDR3 sequence (DNA): TGTGCCACCAGCAGAGACGGAGGGAACAATGAGCAGTTCTTC. This encodes CATSRDGGNNEQFF. The complete variable domain, with remaining parts taken from reference TRBV15 and TRBJ2-1, reads DAMVIQNPRYQVTQFGKPVTLSCSQTLNHNVMYWYQQKSSQAPKLLFHYYDKDFNNEADTPDNFQSRRPNTSFCFLDIRSPGLGDTAMYLCATSRDGGNNEQFFGPGTRLTVL.

The CDR3 DNA sequence: TGTGCCAGCAGTTTCCGGGACAGGAATGAGGATACGCAGTATTTT. Residues: CASSFRDRNEDTQYF. V is TRBV28 and J is TRBJ2-3; 8 nucleotides agree with TRBD1. This CDR3 has 15 amino acids. The germline V gene encodes CDR1 MDHEN and CDR2 SYDVKM. The V gene end was trimmed by 3 bases and the J gene end by 6 bases; junction bases not matched to a gene: 8.

This chain joins TRBV21-1 and TRBJ2-5; the table assigns TRBD1, which was not confirmed against the DNA. TRBV21-1 is flagged as a pseudogene. There are 16 residues in the CDR3. The DNA for the CDR3 is TGTGCCAGCAGCAAAGAGGACAGACTGTACCAAGAGACCCAGTACTTC. Translation: CASSKEDRLYQETQYF.

J is TRBJ2-3 and V is TRBV5-1, with 12 positions matching TRBD2. V trimming: 3 bases; J trimming: 5 bases; junction bases outside the gene matches: 10. The CDR3 loop spans 17 amino acids. Germline-derived CDR1 and CDR2 are SGHRS and YFSETQ. CDR3 protein: CASSWETSGSFVDTQYF. CDR3 in DNA: TGCGCCAGCAGCTGGGAGACTAGCGGGAGTTTTGTAGATACGCAGTATTTT.

The chain employs TRBV30 and TRBJ1-5, with 10 bases that match TRBD1. The germline V gene encodes CDR1 GTSNPN and CDR2 SVGIG (reference sequence). V lost 5 bases to trimming and J lost 1 base; unmatched junction nucleotides: 2. The length of the CDR3 is 14 residues. The CDR3 loop reads CAWDRGQSNQPQHF. The CDR3 nucleotides read TGTGCCTGGGACAGGGGGCAAAGCAATCAGCCCCAGCATTTT. Full variable domain (missing parts from reference TRBV30 and TRBJ1-5): SQTIHQWPATLVQPVGSPLSLECTVEGTSNPNLYWYRQAAGRGLQLLFYSVGIGQISSEVPQNLSASRPQDRQFILSSKKLLLSDSGFYLCAWDRGQSNQPQHFGDGTRLSIL.

V gene TRBV30 combines with J gene TRBJ1-1; no firm D call. Trimming left V 8 bases short and J 5 bases short, with 18 bases between. Germline CDR1 GTSNPN, CDR2 SVGIG (reference sequence). The CDR3 extends over 13 amino acids. Here the CDR3 DNA reads TGTGCCCGGGAGGGAGTATCGGCGACTGAAGCTTTCTTT. It encodes CAREGVSATEAFF.

This clone was detected a few times. This sequence joins TRBV4-1 and TRBJ1-1; D may be TRBD1 (5 bases). The CDR3 contains 16 residues. Germline lookup yields CDR1 MGHRA and CDR2 YSYEKL. V was clipped by 0 bases and J by 1 base, with 12 bases between them. The CDR3 region has the DNA TGCGCCAGCAGCCAAGATCGGTACAGGACGAACACTGAAGCTTTCTTT. Its protein product is CASSQDRYRTNTEAFF.

This clone has more than one count but fewer than ten. V is TRBV19 and J is TRBJ2-3; weak D call: TRBD1 (5 bases). Germline CDR1 LNHDA, CDR2 SQIVND (reference sequence). The ends were cut back, 5 bases at V and 2 bases at J, with 11 bases in the middle. The CDR3 extends over 14 amino acids. The CDR3 here is CASSQGRNTDTQYF. As DNA, the CDR3 is TGTGCCAGTAGTCAGGGCCGTAACACAGATACGCAGTATTTT.

The V and J genes are TRBV10-3 and TRBJ2-6, with 10 positions matching TRBD1. The CDR3 loop spans 18 amino acids. With V trimmed by 3 bases and J by 4 bases, 9 bases remained unmatched. Germline CDR1 ENHRY, CDR2 SYGVKD. The CDR3 here is CAISDGRQGAAGANVLTF. The CDR3 DNA follows: TGTGCCATCAGTGATGGCAGACAGGGGGCGGCAGGGGCCAACGTCCTGACTTTC.

The chain carries TRBV5-6 and TRBJ1-2; D is uncertain. The CDR3 has 14 residues. V gave up 0 bases and J gave up 3 bases, with 9 bases separating them. Germline CDR1 and CDR2: SGHDT and YYEEEE. Here the CDR3 reads CASSLAGGDYGYTF. In DNA form, the CDR3 reads TGTGCCAGCAGCTTGGCGGGCGGGGACTATGGCTACACCTTC.

This clone was counted only a few times. The genes are TRBV11-2 and TRBJ2-3; 11 bases line up with TRBD2. This CDR3 contains 15 residues. Germline CDR1 reads SGHAT; CDR2 reads FQNNGV. The J segment lost 5 bases and the V segment lost 4 bases, leaving 5 bases of the junction unmatched. CDR3 nucleotides: TGTGCCAGCAGCTACCTAGCGGGAGGAGGAGATACGCAGTATTTT. It translates to CASSYLAGGGDTQYF.

The chain carries TRBV5-4 and TRBJ1-1; 7 bases fit TRBD1. This CDR3 is 14 amino acids long. The germline V gene encodes CDR1 SGHNT and CDR2 YYREEE (reference sequence). V lost 5 bases, J lost 3 bases, and 7 bases stayed unmatched. The CDR3 loop is CASRQFQGDTEAFF. Here the CDR3 DNA reads TGTGCCAGCAGGCAATTCCAGGGGGACACTGAAGCTTTCTTT.

The chain has TRBV27 and TRBJ1-5; D remains unclear. V was pared by 2 bases and J by 7 bases, with 12 bases between. The germline CDR1 and CDR2 sequences are MNHEY and SMNVEV (reference sequence). The CDR3 loop spans 14 amino acids. In DNA form, the CDR3 reads TGTGCCAGCAGTTTAGGAGGGATTAACCAGCCCCAGCATTTT. This gives the protein CASSLGGINQPQHF.

The V and J genes are TRBV6-5 and TRBJ2-2; D perhaps matches TRBD2 (5 bases). V was trimmed by 2 bases and J by 5 bases, leaving 6 bases between them. Germline V gene data show CDR1 as MNHEY and CDR2 as SVGAGI. CDR3 size: 13 residues. In nucleotides, the CDR3 is TGTGCCAGCAGTTACCGGGGAACCGGGGAGCTGTTTTTT. It specifies CASSYRGTGELFF.

CDR3 nucleotide sequence: TGTGCCAGCAGTGAACAGCAGGGCCGAGATACGCAGTATTTT. This codes for CASSEQQGRDTQYF. This chain links TRBV6-1 with TRBJ2-3; tentatively, D is TRBD1 (5 bases). CDR1 MNHNS and CDR2 SASEGT come from the germline V gene. V shed 2 bases and J shed 5 bases, with 11 bases lying between them. The CDR3 has 14 residues.

The chain links TRBV5-1 to TRBJ1-5; TRBD1 matches 8 bases. After removal of 2 bases from V and 5 bases from J, the junction contained 6 bases not matched to a gene. From germline, CDR1 is SGHRS and CDR2 YFSETQ. There are 15 residues in the CDR3. CDR3 in DNA: TGCGCCAGCAGCTTAGGGACAGGCCCCCATCAGCCCCAGCATTTT. Its translation: CASSLGTGPHQPQHF.

The chain combines TRBV6-5 with TRBJ2-3, with 7 nucleotides matching TRBD2. The CDR3 is 13 residues long. With V trimmed by 4 bases and J by 6 bases, 4 bases remained unmatched. CDR1 is MNHEY and CDR2 is SVGAGI in the germline V gene. This CDR3 reads CASSWREGDTQYF. CDR3 in DNA: TGTGCCAGCAGTTGGAGGGAGGGGGATACGCAGTATTTT.

The gene calls are TRBV27 and TRBJ2-2, with TRBD2 matching over 7 bases. The junction had 2 bases not matched to a gene; V was cut back by 5 bases and J by 2 bases. The CDR3 has 14 amino acids. Per germline, CDR1 MNHEY and CDR2 SMNVEV (reference sequence). The CDR3 sequence is CASSEAGNTGELFF. The CDR3, as DNA: TGTGCCAGCAGTGAAGCGGGAAACACCGGGGAGCTGTTTTTT.